The clone carrying this TCR beta chain appeared a single time. This sample was included in a study of T cells in tumors after PD-1 blockade. For the study at large: Patients had no prior checkpoint blockade, systemic immunosuppressants, or anti-cancer therapy within 4 weeks. Blood samples averaged around 120,000 templates (range about 22,000-280,000) and approximately 37,000 unique clonotypes. A subset received ongoing vismodegib 150 mg daily alongside anti-PD-1 therapy.

CDR3 size: 20 residues. CDR1 is MGHRA, CDR2 YSYEKL, per germline. Trimming left V 1 base short and J 3 bases short, with 25 bases between. Measured with immunoSEQ multiplex PCR; TCRdb has only the in-frame clones, and not every one. This table holds some 24,000 clones, roughly 82% found once. This TCR derives from a human donor with basal cell carcinoma. V gene TRBV4-1 combines with J gene TRBJ1-3, with a possible D match to TRBD1 (6 bases). The sequencing here drew on PBMCs, taken after anti-PD-1 treatment. CDR3 DNA: TGCGCCAGCAGCCAAGGATTTTTTAGCAACAGGGAAGGCGGTGGAAACACCATATATTTT. Protein sequence: CASSQGFFSNREGGGNTIYF.